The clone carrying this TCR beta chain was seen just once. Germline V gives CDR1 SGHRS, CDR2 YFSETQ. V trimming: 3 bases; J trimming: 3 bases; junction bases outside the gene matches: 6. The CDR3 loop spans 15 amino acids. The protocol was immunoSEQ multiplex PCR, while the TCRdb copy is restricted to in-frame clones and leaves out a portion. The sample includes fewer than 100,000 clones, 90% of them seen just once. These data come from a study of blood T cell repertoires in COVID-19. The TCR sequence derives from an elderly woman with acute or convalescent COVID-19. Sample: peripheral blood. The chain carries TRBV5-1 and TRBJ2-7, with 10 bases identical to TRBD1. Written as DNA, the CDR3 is TGCGCCAGCAGCTCCGGGACAGGGGTATACTACGAGCAGTACTTC. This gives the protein CASSSGTGVYYEQYF.